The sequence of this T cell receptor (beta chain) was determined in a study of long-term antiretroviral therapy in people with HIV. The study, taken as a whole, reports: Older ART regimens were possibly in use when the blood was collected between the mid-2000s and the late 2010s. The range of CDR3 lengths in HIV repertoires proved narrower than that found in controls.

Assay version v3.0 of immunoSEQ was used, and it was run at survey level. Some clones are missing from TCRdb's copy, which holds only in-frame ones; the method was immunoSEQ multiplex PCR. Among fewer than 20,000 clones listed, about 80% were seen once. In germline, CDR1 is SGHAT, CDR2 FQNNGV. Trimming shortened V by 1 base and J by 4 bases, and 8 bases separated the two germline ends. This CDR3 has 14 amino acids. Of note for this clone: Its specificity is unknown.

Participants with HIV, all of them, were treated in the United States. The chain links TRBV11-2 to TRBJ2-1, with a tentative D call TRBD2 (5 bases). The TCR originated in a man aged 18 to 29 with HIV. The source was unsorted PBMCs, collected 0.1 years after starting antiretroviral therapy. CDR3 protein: CASSLASPYNEQFF. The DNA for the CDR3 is TGTGCCAGCAGCTTAGCTAGCCCTTACAATGAGCAGTTCTTC.